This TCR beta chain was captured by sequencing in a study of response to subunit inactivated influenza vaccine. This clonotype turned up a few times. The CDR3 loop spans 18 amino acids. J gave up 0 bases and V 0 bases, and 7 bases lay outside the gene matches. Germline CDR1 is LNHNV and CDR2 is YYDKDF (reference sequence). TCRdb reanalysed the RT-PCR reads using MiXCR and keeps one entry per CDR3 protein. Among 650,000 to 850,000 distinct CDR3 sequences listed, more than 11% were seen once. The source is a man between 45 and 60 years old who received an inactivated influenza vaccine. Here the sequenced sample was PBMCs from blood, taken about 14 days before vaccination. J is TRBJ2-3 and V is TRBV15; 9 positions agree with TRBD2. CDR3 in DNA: TGTGCCACCAGCAGAGATCGGGCTAGCGGGACTAGCACAGATACGCAGTATTTT. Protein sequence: CATSRDRASGTSTDTQYF.